The entry below describes one TCR beta chain. Its antigen is not known. The data stem from a study of naive and memory T cell subsets. Broader study findings: Activation and differentiation may alter RNA-based TCR counts. In naive cells, over 85% of TCR sequences were seen only once.

Both TRBC1 and TRBC2 were covered by a beta constant-region primer of two equimolar oligonucleotides. An oligonucleotide with the SP2 primer and a 12-nucleotide UMI was ligated to the cDNA 3' end. TCRdb redid the calling of the UMI-ligation and nested PCR reads with MiXCR, one entry per CDR3 protein. The data contain around 160,000 distinct CDR3 sequences, about a sixth of them singletons. The clonotype was recovered from a human donor in good health. Sequencing was performed on naive CD4+ T cells from blood.

CDR3 DNA sequence: TGTGCCAGCAGCTTAGAAACCGGTACGCAGTATTTT. Protein product: CASSLETGTQYF. This rearrangement joins TRBV7-2 to TRBJ2-3, with D hard to call. The CDR3 loop spans 12 amino acids. Germline V gene lookup returns CDR1 SGHTA and CDR2 FQGNSA. V was clipped by 1 base and J by 8 bases, with 7 bases between them.